The 15 T cell receptor beta chains presented below share a single source sample, sequenced in a study of blood T cell repertoires in COVID-19. This table comes from immunoSEQ multiplex PCR, and its TCRdb copy is limited to in-frame clones, with some not included. This sample yields about 200,000 clones, of which roughly four fifths are seen a single time; approximately 7.2% belongs to the top ten. The sequenced material came from peripheral blood. The receptors here all came from a human donor with acute or convalescent COVID-19. The donor label of this sample is uncertain.

This clone was recorded once. The chain combines TRBV5-5 with TRBJ1-2, with D unresolved. The CDR3 has 17 amino acids. V was cut by 2 bases and J by 7 bases, with 24 bases left in between. Germline assignment: CDR1 SGHKS and CDR2 YYEKEE (reference sequence). CDR3 nucleotide sequence: TGTGCCAGCAGCTTAGTTTCGTCCAAGGTCATAGCGGCTGGCTACACCTTC. This codes for CASSLVSSKVIAAGYTF.

The chain recombines TRBV27 with TRBJ1-5; D unclear. The CDR3 sequence is 14 residues long. V was shortened by 3 bases and J by 6 bases, with 12 bases between the two germline ends. The germline V gene encodes CDR1 MNHEY and CDR2 SMNVEV (reference sequence). CDR3 residues: CASSFTPRGQPQHF. The DNA of the CDR3 is TGTGCCAGCAGTTTTACCCCCCGAGGTCAGCCCCAGCATTTT.

The chain uses TRBV5-1 and TRBJ1-6; D perhaps matches TRBD1 (5 bases). This CDR3 has 14 residues. Germline V gene lookup returns CDR1 SGHRS and CDR2 YFSETQ. V dropped 5 bases and J dropped 10 bases, with 16 bases sitting between them. In DNA form, the CDR3 reads TGCGCCAGCAGTAAGGGGCAGGGAGGATCACCCCTCCACTTT. Protein sequence: CASSKGQGGSPLHF. Filled out from reference TRBV5-1 and TRBJ1-6, the complete variable domain reads KAGVTQTPRYLIKTRGQQVTLSCSPISGHRSVSWYQQTPGQGLQFLFEYFSETQRNKGNFPGRFSGRQFSNSRSEMNVSTLELGDSALYLCASSKGQGGSPLHFGNGTRLTVT.

The DNA of the CDR3 is TGTGCCAGCAGTCGACGGACAGGGGTGAGGGAGCAGTACTTC. It is translated as CASSRRTGVREQYF. The genes are TRBV6-5 and TRBJ2-7; 9 nucleotides agree with TRBD1. The CDR3 is 14 amino acids. V lost 5 bases and J lost 7; bases outside the gene matches: 9. Germline V gene lookup returns CDR1 MNHEY and CDR2 SVGAGI.

The CDR3 loop reads CASSYRAGGQELPYEQYF. The DNA of the CDR3 is TGTGCCAGCAGTTACCGTGCGGGAGGGCAGGAGTTACCTTACGAGCAGTACTTC. V and J are TRBV6-2 or TRBV6-3 and TRBJ2-7; 9 nucleotides match TRBD2. Trimming took 2 bases from V and 4 from J; bases not matched to a gene: 15. This CDR3 region has 18 residues. The germline V gene encodes CDR1 MNHEY and CDR2 SVGEGT.

The chain has TRBV7-2 and TRBJ1-2, with 7 positions matching TRBD1. The CDR3 length is 14 residues. The trim removed 3 bases at V and 4 bases at J, leaving 5 bases unmatched. CDR1 is SGHTA and CDR2 is FQGNSA in the germline V gene. The CDR3 protein is CASSLGGTVYGYTF. CDR3 nucleotide sequence: TGTGCCAGCAGCTTGGGTGGGACAGTCTATGGCTACACCTTC.

This chain uses TRBV10-3 with TRBJ2-1; the match to TRBD2 covers 10 bases. Germline CDR1 ENHRY, CDR2 SYGVKD. The trim removed 3 bases at V and 7 bases at J, leaving 9 bases unmatched. This CDR3 has 16 residues. CDR3 bases: TGTGCCATCAGTGACCAAACTAGCGGGGTTAAGAATGAGCAGTTCTTC. It translates to CAISDQTSGVKNEQFF.

In DNA, the CDR3 is TGTGCCATCAGTGAGGGGACAGGGTGGTCCTACGAGCAGTACTTC. This sequence encodes CAISEGTGWSYEQYF. The V gene is TRBV10-3, the J gene TRBJ2-7, with 9 bases lining up with TRBD1. V gave up 2 bases and J gave up 1 base; unmatched junction bases: 3. The CDR3 contains 15 residues. Germline CDR1 and CDR2: ENHRY and SYGVKD.

This sequence joins TRBV3-1 (or the pseudogene TRBV3-2) and TRBJ2-2, with TRBD1 matching over 9 bases. CDR1 is LGHDT, CDR2 YNNKEL, per germline (reference sequence). The CDR3 spans 17 residues. V dropped 4 bases and J dropped 4; count of bases not matched to a gene: 10. In DNA, the CDR3 is TGTGCCAGCAGCCGGGTAACAGGGGGCGCCGGCACCGGGGAGCTGTTTTTT. Amino acid sequence: CASSRVTGGAGTGELFF.

J is TRBJ2-2 and V is TRBV3-1 (or the pseudogene TRBV3-2); 10 bases align to TRBD2. The CDR3 has 15 amino acids. V dropped 3 bases and J dropped 6; count of bases not matched to a gene: 4. Germline V gene data show CDR1 as LGHDT and CDR2 as YNNKEL (reference sequence). The CDR3, as DNA: TGTGCCAGCAGCCAGTATACTAGCGGGGCCGGGGAGCTGTTTTTT. Translating it yields CASSQYTSGAGELFF.

The J gene is TRBJ2-3, the V gene TRBV11-3; the match to TRBD1 covers 7 bases. V lost 5 bases to trimming and J lost 3 bases; unmatched junction nucleotides: 11. This CDR3 region has 16 residues. Germline V gene sequence: CDR1 SGHNT, CDR2 YENEEA. CDR3 sequence: CASSTRTGSLTDTQYF. The CDR3 DNA sequence: TGTGCCAGCAGCACTCGGACAGGATCCCTTACAGATACGCAGTATTTT.

This sequence joins TRBV5-4 and TRBJ2-3; 11 positions agree with TRBD2. CDR1 is SGHNT, CDR2 YYREEE, per germline (reference sequence). The CDR3 is 16 amino acids. V dropped 0 bases and J dropped 1; count of bases not matched to a gene: 1. The CDR3 here is CASSLELAGGTDTQYF. CDR3 coding DNA: TGTGCCAGCAGCTTGGAACTAGCGGGAGGCACAGATACGCAGTATTTT.

V and J are TRBV3-1 (or the pseudogene TRBV3-2) and TRBJ1-2, with a tentative D call TRBD1 (5 bases). Per germline, CDR1 LGHDT and CDR2 YNNKEL (reference sequence). The V gene lost 0 bases and the J gene lost 6 bases, with 14 bases spanning the gap. The CDR3 has 15 amino acids. For the CDR3, the DNA is TGTGCCAGCAGCCAAGAAATTCGGGCAGGGAATGGCTACACCTTC. It translates to CASSQEIRAGNGYTF.

The chain joins TRBV9 to TRBJ1-5; TRBD1 matches at 7 bases. V lost 7 bases to trimming and J lost 1 base; unmatched junction nucleotides: 5. The CDR3 extends over 14 amino acids. Germline CDR1 SGDLS, CDR2 YYNGEE. In DNA, the CDR3 is TGTGCCAGCGGGTCACAGGGGAGCAATCAGCCCCAGCATTTT. Translating it yields CASGSQGSNQPQHF.

This sequence joins TRBV5-6 and TRBJ1-2; tentatively, D is TRBD1 (5 bases). CDR3 length equals 13 residues. V was cut by 5 bases and J by 7 bases, with 15 bases left in between. The germline V gene encodes CDR1 SGHDT and CDR2 YYEEEE. This CDR3 reads CASSKGWGFGYTF. CDR3 nucleotide sequence: TGTGCCAGCAGTAAGGGGTGGGGTTTTGGCTACACCTTC.